The following is a TCR beta chain sequence with its context. Authors' data handling: Reference gene primer amplification gave nucleated cell count estimates. The method was immunoSEQ multiplex PCR; TCRdb's version includes in-frame clones alone and lacks a portion of them. V, J and clone size are those of that table, while D and trimming were read from the DNA. This table has roughly 80,000 clones, almost 85% appearing once. The data originate from a study of blood T cell repertoires in COVID-19. Turning to the study itself: PBMCs, B-cell-depleted T cells, or T cells were the source of the cDNA or gDNA that made up the material.

This CDR3 is built from 14 residues. In germline, CDR1 is SGDLS, CDR2 YYNGEE. The trim removed 3 bases at V and 5 bases at J, leaving 3 bases unmatched. The sequence derives from a man older than 75 with acute or convalescent COVID-19. Sequencing was performed on peripheral blood. The chain employs TRBV9 and TRBJ2-1; 9 bases are shared with TRBD2. The CDR3 coding sequence is TGTGCCAGCAGCGGCCAGCGGGGGGACAATGAGCAGTTCTTC. Translating it yields CASSGQRGDNEQFF.